The 9 T cell receptor beta chains reported below all come from one sample, sequenced in a study of blood T cell repertoires in COVID-19. Produced via immunoSEQ multiplex PCR; TCRdb's table is partial and in-frame only. The table has about 110,000 clones, about four fifths seen once. Input material: peripheral blood. These receptors all stem from a woman aged 70 to 79 with acute or convalescent COVID-19.

The chain combines TRBV7-9 with TRBJ1-1, with a tentative D call TRBD1 (6 bases). Per the germline V gene, CDR1 is SEHNR and CDR2 is FQNEAQ (reference sequence). V was trimmed by 4 bases and J by 5 bases, leaving 29 bases between them. CDR3 length: 19 residues. The CDR3 is CASSSTIGGRGIRLTEAFF. Here the CDR3 DNA reads TGTGCCAGCAGCTCCACTATTGGTGGCAGGGGAATAAGGTTGACTGAAGCTTTCTTT.

The chain combines TRBV30 with TRBJ2-1, with 7 nucleotides matching TRBD1. The CDR3 has 17 amino acids. The germline gives CDR1 GTSNPN, CDR2 SVGIG (reference sequence). Here the CDR3 reads CPPPPQGIVLYYNEQFF. The CDR3 nucleotides read TGTCCTCCCCCACCACAGGGGATCGTGCTCTACTACAATGAGCAGTTCTTC.

The V gene is TRBV10-2, the J gene TRBJ1-1, with D maybe TRBD1 (6 bases). The germline V gene has CDR1 WSHSY and CDR2 SAAADI. The CDR3 runs to 11 residues. V lost 5 bases and J lost 7, with 8 bases in between. The CDR3 coding sequence is TGCGCCAGCAGTACAGGGTTTGAAGCTTTCTTT. Its translation: CASSTGFEAFF.

The chain is built from TRBV7-2 and TRBJ1-3, with D maybe TRBD1 (6 bases). The CDR3 runs to 14 residues. Germline V gives CDR1 SGHTA, CDR2 FQGNSA. Trimming took off 2 bases at V and 4 bases at J, with 9 bases between the two ends. The CDR3 DNA follows: TGTGCCAGCAGCTTAACAGGGAGAGGAAACACCATATATTTT. Its translation: CASSLTGRGNTIYF.

The CDR3 nucleotides are TGCGCCAGCAGCTTGGACGGGGGAAACGATCAGCCCCAGCATTTT. As protein: CASSLDGGNDQPQHF. The rearrangement links TRBV5-1 to TRBJ1-5; weak D call: TRBD1 (5 bases). CDR1 is SGHRS and CDR2 is YFSETQ in the germline V gene. The CDR3 is 15 amino acids. Trimming stripped 0 bases from V and 5 bases from J, with 12 bases between.

V and J are TRBV6-5 and TRBJ1-5; 8 bases agree with TRBD1. The CDR3 is 15 residues long. CDR1 is MNHEY and CDR2 is SVGAGI in the germline V gene. The ends lost 7 bases at V and 7 bases at J; junction bases unmatched: 12. CDR3 loop: CASNAGQGRRQPQHF. The CDR3 nucleotides read TGTGCCAGCAACGCTGGACAGGGTCGGAGGCAGCCCCAGCATTTT.

J is TRBJ2-2 and V is TRBV30; possibly TRBD1 for D (5 bases). V gave up 4 bases and J gave up 1 base, with 10 bases separating them. CDR3 length equals 14 residues. Germline V gene data show CDR1 as GTSNPN and CDR2 as SVGIG (reference sequence). The CDR3 sequence is CAWIRQWNTGELFF. The DNA of the CDR3 is TGTGCCTGGATACGACAGTGGAACACCGGGGAGCTGTTTTTT.

This clone was seen only once. V usage is TRBV6-2 or TRBV6-3 and J usage is TRBJ2-3, with D perhaps matching TRBD2 (7 bases). The CDR3 runs to 15 residues. Trimming took off 0 bases at V and 4 bases at J, with 11 bases between the two ends. Germline V gives CDR1 MNHEY, CDR2 SVGEGT. The CDR3 bases are TGTGCCAGCAGTTACTCGAGGGGGGGCCCAGATACGCAGTATTTT. This translates into CASSYSRGGPDTQYF.

The V gene is TRBV6-5, the J gene TRBJ1-2; maybe TRBD1 (6 bases). Trimming removed 2 bases from V and 2 bases from J, with 12 bases in between. The CDR3 has 15 amino acids. Germline CDR1 reads MNHEY; CDR2 reads SVGAGI. Here the CDR3 reads CASSYLGTPNYGYTF. As DNA, the CDR3 is TGTGCCAGCAGTTACCTAGGGACACCAAACTATGGCTACACCTTC.